This T cell receptor beta chain was found in a study of cytomegalovirus exposure and HLA in healthy donors. Whereas donors were nominally healthy upon sampling, unrecorded immune exposures were probable. Notes on the study in general: It is likely that the observed cluster of highly shared sequence variants was a sequencing artifact. In a later analysis, HLA-associated beta chains showed higher expansion and lower generation probabilities than comparable chains. Highest at DRB1 and lowest at HLA-C, TCR association rates differed among HLA loci in a later analysis.

Points on this clone: The target antigen is unknown.

Amplification used 60 Vbeta primers and 13 Jbeta primers. Assay used: immunoSEQ multiplex PCR; TCRdb lists only in-frame clones, some missing. This sample has about 110,000 clones; 55% to 65% occur once, and the top ten carry about 3.8%. The CDR3 totals 15 residues. The germline V gene has CDR1 SEHNR and CDR2 FQNEAQ (reference sequence). V lost 2 bases and J lost 5, with 12 bases in between. The receptor was isolated from a man aged 25-45 years in good health and CMV-seropositive. The rearrangement links TRBV7-9 to TRBJ1-4; D unclear. Sequenced sample: PBMCs. The DNA of the CDR3 is TGTGCCAGCAGCTTAACCGCAGGAAGCAATGAAAAACTGTTTTTT. Its translation is CASSLTAGSNEKLFF.